The 21 T cell receptor beta chains in this list originate from one sample, sequenced in a study of T cell repertoires in cytomegalovirus infection. TCRdb called the reads again in MiXCR, with one record for every CDR3 protein. Of 250,000 to 300,000 distinct CDR3 sequences listed, about 13% are singletons. Sample: PBMCs. The source is a human donor in good health (CMV status not recorded). Some clones in this sample may be carry-over from other donors' samples.

There are a few counts of this clonotype. The chain uses TRBV7-6 and TRBJ2-3; perhaps TRBD1 as D (6 bases). Trimming removed 4 bases at V and 5 bases at J, with 10 bases between. Germline-derived CDR1 and CDR2 are SGHVS and FNYEAQ. The CDR3 is 13 amino acids. CDR3: CASSYIRGDTQYF. Written as DNA, the CDR3 is TGTGCCAGCAGCTATATCAGGGGAGATACGCAGTATTTT.

A few counts support this clonotype. V usage is TRBV28 and J usage is TRBJ2-3; no clear D gene. Germline values: CDR1 MDHEN, CDR2 SYDVKM. The CDR3 is 15 residues long. V shed 2 bases and J shed 1 base, with 10 bases lying between them. The CDR3 DNA follows: TGTGCCAGCAGTTTAACCGATTATGGCACAGATACGCAGTATTTT. It specifies CASSLTDYGTDTQYF.

This clonotype was counted only a few times. The J gene is TRBJ2-1, the V gene TRBV7-6; D is unclear. CDR1 SGHVS and CDR2 FNYEAQ come from the germline V gene. Trimming removed 5 bases at V and 13 bases at J, with 18 bases between. CDR3 length: 13 amino acids. The CDR3 coding sequence is TGTGCCAGCAGCACCCGGACCGGGTTCCCTCAGTTCTTC. It codes for CASSTRTGFPQFF.

This clonotype was found a few times. This chain uses TRBV13 with TRBJ2-7; tentatively, D is TRBD1 (5 bases). The length of the CDR3 is 13 residues. Trimming removed 4 bases at V and 5 bases at J, with 12 bases between. Looked up from germline, CDR1 is PRHDT and CDR2 is FYEKMQ (reference sequence). The CDR3 protein is CASSWPPGNEQYF. CDR3 sequence (DNA): TGTGCCAGCAGCTGGCCCCCAGGGAACGAGCAGTACTTC.

The chain employs TRBV20-1 and TRBJ2-7; possible D gene TRBD2, 6 bases. With 5 bases removed from V and 0 bases from J, the gap between germline ends came to 14 bases. Germline V gives CDR1 DFQATT, CDR2 SNEGSKA (reference sequence). The CDR3 consists of 14 residues. CDR3 coding DNA: TGCAGTGCTCCTACACGGGAGTCCTCCTACGAGCAGTACTTC. Translation: CSAPTRESSYEQYF.

This clonotype was seen ten or more times. The rearrangement uses TRBV28 and TRBJ1-5, with D perhaps TRBD1 (5 bases). This CDR3 region has 13 residues. Germline assignment: CDR1 MDHEN and CDR2 SYDVKM. V gave up 3 bases and J gave up 5 bases, with 8 bases separating them. CDR3 coding DNA: TGTGCCAGCAGTTTTCAGGGCTATCAGCCCCAGCATTTT. It encodes CASSFQGYQPQHF.

This clonotype was seen at least ten times. The chain recombines TRBV7-2 with TRBJ2-7, with TRBD1 matching over 10 bases. After removal of 5 bases from V and 3 bases from J, the junction contained 4 bases not matched to a gene. The CDR3 is 14 residues long. Germline V lookup: CDR1 SGHTA, CDR2 FQGNSA. The CDR3 is CASSRTGGRYEQYF. In DNA, the CDR3 is TGTGCCAGCAGCCGGACAGGGGGACGCTACGAGCAGTACTTC.

This clonotype has a count of ten or more. This chain connects TRBV7-8 to TRBJ2-7; D is unresolved. The CDR3 is 15 residues long. V shed 1 base and J shed 0 bases, with 10 bases lying between them. Germline V gives CDR1 SGHVS, CDR2 FQNEAQ. CDR3 amino acids: CASSLEGPSSYEQYF. The CDR3 DNA reads TGTGCCAGCAGCTTAGAAGGACCGAGCTCCTACGAGCAGTACTTC.

This clonotype was recorded at least ten times. The chain links TRBV7-3 to TRBJ1-1; 7 positions agree with TRBD1. The V and J ends lost 0 bases and 5 bases, in that order; junction bases with no gene match: 6. Germline values: CDR1 SGHTA, CDR2 FQGTGA. There are 15 residues in the CDR3. The CDR3 reads CASSLTGQSLTEAFF. In DNA, the CDR3 is TGTGCCAGCAGCTTAACGGGACAGAGTTTAACTGAAGCTTTCTTT.

As to this clonotype: A much larger clone lies one base from this, so it may be a read error. The chain joins TRBV10-3 to TRBJ1-1; the D gene is possibly TRBD1 (5 bases). The V end lost 2 bases, the J end lost 1 base, and 17 bases lay between the germline ends. There are 17 residues in the CDR3. Germline V CDR1 and CDR2: ENHRY, SYGVKD. The CDR3 reads CAISEPYAGLQNTEAFF. The CDR3 DNA reads as TGTGCCATCAGTGAGCCCTATGCGGGGCTTCAGAACACTGAAGCTTTCTTT.

This clonotype was counted only a few times. The CDR3: CASSESSSNQPQHF. DNA of the CDR3: TGCGCCAGCAGTGAGTCGTCTAGCAATCAGCCCCAGCATTTT. The chain employs TRBV10-2 and TRBJ1-5; D is ambiguous. Trimming cost V 0 bases and J 0 bases, with 3 bases left between them. The CDR3 runs 14 residues. The germline V gene has CDR1 WSHSY and CDR2 SAAADI.

A few counts support this clonotype. The V and J genes are TRBV11-1 and TRBJ2-1; D gene ambiguous. Trimming removed 0 bases from V and 2 bases from J, with 11 bases in between. This CDR3 is built from 16 residues. The germline gives CDR1 SGHAT, CDR2 FQDESV (reference sequence). This CDR3 is CASSLAGPKTYNEQFF. CDR3 DNA: TGTGCCAGCAGCTTAGCAGGGCCGAAAACCTACAATGAGCAGTTCTTC.

This clonotype was observed once. The V and J genes are TRBV7-9 and TRBJ2-2; D unclear. Germline assignment: CDR1 SEHNR and CDR2 FQNEAQ (reference sequence). V was cut by 0 bases and J by 7 bases, with 9 bases left in between. This CDR3 is built from 14 residues. For the CDR3, the DNA is TGTGCCAGCAGCTTAGCGGTGACGGGCGGGGAGCTGTTTTTT. Translated, it gives CASSLAVTGGELFF.

This clonotype was seen more than once but under ten times. The rearrangement links TRBV25-1 to TRBJ2-2; D gene unclear. Trimming shortened V by 4 bases and J by 2 bases, and 11 bases separated the two germline ends. The CDR3 totals 15 residues. Germline assignment: CDR1 MGHDK and CDR2 SYGVNS. The CDR3 reads CASSVVSLNTGELFF. The CDR3, as DNA: TGTGCCAGCAGTGTAGTGTCACTTAACACCGGGGAGCTGTTTTTT.

There are many counts of this clonotype. This chain links TRBV28 with TRBJ2-3; the match to TRBD2 covers 14 bases. Trimming took 5 bases from V and 0 from J; bases not matched to a gene: 10. Germline CDR1 and CDR2: MDHEN and SYDVKM. The CDR3 covers 19 residues. For the CDR3, the DNA is TGTGCCAGCAGTCACCTCGGGACTAGCGGGAGCCCTAGCACAGATACGCAGTATTTT. This sequence encodes CASSHLGTSGSPSTDTQYF.

There are a few counts of this clonotype. This chain uses TRBV7-3 with TRBJ1-2; D may be TRBD1 (6 bases). Per the germline V gene, CDR1 is SGHTA and CDR2 is FQGTGA. The CDR3 extends over 13 amino acids. The ends were cut back, 5 bases at V and 8 bases at J, with 15 bases in the middle. This chain's CDR3 is CASSVDRLQGYTF. CDR3 in DNA: TGTGCCAGCAGCGTCGACAGGCTCCAGGGCTACACCTTC.

This clonotype was recorded at least ten times. The chain recombines TRBV7-9 with TRBJ2-7, with D tentatively TRBD2 (5 bases). This CDR3 is built from 11 residues. Germline V lookup: CDR1 SEHNR, CDR2 FQNEAQ (reference sequence). Trimming took off 8 bases at V and 5 bases at J, with 10 bases between the two ends. The CDR3 reads CASSRGNEQYF. The DNA for the CDR3 is TGTGCCAGCTCCAGAGGGAACGAGCAGTACTTC.

The V call is TRBV11-2, the J call TRBJ2-3; the match to TRBD1 covers 8 bases. V was pared by 5 bases and J by 3 bases, with 10 bases of the junction left unmatched. CDR3 length: 16 residues. CDR1 is SGHAT, CDR2 FQNNGV, per germline. CDR3 DNA: TGTGCCAGCAGCCCCCGGTGGAGACAGGGGACAGATACGCAGTATTTT. Translating it yields CASSPRWRQGTDTQYF.

The table lists this clonotype with a few counts. In nucleotides, the CDR3 is TGTGCCAGCAGTGGCAGGGGGCGCGGCTACACCTTC. The encoded protein is CASSGRGRGYTF. The V and J genes are TRBV2 and TRBJ1-2; 8 bases agree with TRBD1. The V and J ends lost 4 bases and 8 bases, in that order; junction bases with no gene match: 3. Germline values: CDR1 SNHLY, CDR2 FYNNEI. The CDR3 is made up of 12 amino acids.

This clonotype was seen a few times. The gene calls are TRBV2 and TRBJ2-5; unclear D gene. Trimming stripped 4 bases from V and 2 bases from J, with 8 bases between. CDR1 and CDR2 from the germline V gene are SNHLY and FYNNEI. The CDR3 has 13 residues. As DNA, the CDR3 is TGTGCCAGCAGTGGACAACTACAAGAGACCCAGTACTTC. Translated, it gives CASSGQLQETQYF.

The J gene is TRBJ1-5, the V gene TRBV28, with a possible D match to TRBD1 (5 bases). The germline V and J ends were trimmed by 6 bases and 7 bases, with 10 bases remaining between them. The CDR3 consists of 12 residues. Germline V CDR1 and CDR2: MDHEN, SYDVKM. CDR3 sequence (DNA): TGTGCCAGCAGACTCCCAGGGCAGCCCCAGCATTTT. Translation gives CASRLPGQPQHF.